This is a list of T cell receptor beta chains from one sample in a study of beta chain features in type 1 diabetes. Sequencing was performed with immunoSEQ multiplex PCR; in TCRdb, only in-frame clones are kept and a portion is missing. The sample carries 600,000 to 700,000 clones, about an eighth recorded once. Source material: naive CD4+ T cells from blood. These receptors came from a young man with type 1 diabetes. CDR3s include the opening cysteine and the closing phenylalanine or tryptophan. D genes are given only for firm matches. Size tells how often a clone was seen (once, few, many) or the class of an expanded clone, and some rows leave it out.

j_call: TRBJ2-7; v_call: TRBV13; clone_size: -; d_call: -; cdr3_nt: TGTGCCAGCAGCCCGTCAGGGGTCTACGAGCAGTACTTC; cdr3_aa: CASSPSGVYEQYF
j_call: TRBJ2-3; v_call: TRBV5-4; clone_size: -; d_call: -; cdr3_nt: TGTGCCAGCAGCTTGGGGGGTAGCGAGAGGGATACGCAGTATTTT; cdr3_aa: CASSLGGSERDTQYF
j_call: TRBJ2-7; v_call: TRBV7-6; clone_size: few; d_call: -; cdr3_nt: TGTGCCAGCAGCTTAGATCGGGGCAGGGTCTACGAGCAGTACTTC; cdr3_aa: CASSLDRGRVYEQYF
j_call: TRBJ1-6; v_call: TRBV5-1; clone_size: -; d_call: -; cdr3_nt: TGCGCCAGCAGTTCAGGGGCGCCTTCACCCCTCCACTTT; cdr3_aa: CASSSGAPSPLHF
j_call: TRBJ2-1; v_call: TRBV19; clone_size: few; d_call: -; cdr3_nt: TGTGCCAGTAATGGGGGAATTGGGCATGAGCAGTTCTTC; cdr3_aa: CASNGGIGHEQFF
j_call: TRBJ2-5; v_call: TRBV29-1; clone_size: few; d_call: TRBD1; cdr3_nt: TGCAGCGCCGCCCGGCAGGGGGTTTGGGAAGAGACCCAGTACTTC; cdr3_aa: CSAARQGVWEETQYF
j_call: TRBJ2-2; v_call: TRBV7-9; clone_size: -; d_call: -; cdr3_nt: TGTGCCAGCAGCTCGACAGAAAGAGACACCGGGGAGCTGTTTTTT; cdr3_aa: CASSSTERDTGELFF
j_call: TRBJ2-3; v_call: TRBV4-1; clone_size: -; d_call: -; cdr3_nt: TGCGCCAGCAGCCGGACAGCAACCACAGATACGCAGTATTTT; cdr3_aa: CASSRTATTDTQYF
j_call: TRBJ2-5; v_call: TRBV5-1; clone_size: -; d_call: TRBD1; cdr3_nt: TGCGCCAGCGGATTGCAGGGGGCTGAGACCCAGTACTTC; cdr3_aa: CASGLQGAETQYF
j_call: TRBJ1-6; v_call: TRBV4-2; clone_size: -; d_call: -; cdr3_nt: TGTGCCAGCAGCCAAGATCTGGACCTAGCCTCCTATAATTCACCCCTCCACTTT; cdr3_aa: CASSQDLDLASYNSPLHF
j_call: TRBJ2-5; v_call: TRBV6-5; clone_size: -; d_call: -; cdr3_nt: TGTGCCAGCAGTTCCACCGGGGGGCGAGAGACCCAGTACTTC; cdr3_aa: CASSSTGGRETQYF
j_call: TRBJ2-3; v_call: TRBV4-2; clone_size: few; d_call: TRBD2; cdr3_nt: TGTGCCAGCAGCCCAGCGGGGGACGGCACAGATACGCAGTATTTT; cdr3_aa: CASSPAGDGTDTQYF